The 15 T cell receptor beta chains below were found in one sample sequenced in a study of CD8 T cells in Susac syndrome. The RNA, about 0.5 to 1 ug, was put through reverse transcription using random hexamers. TCRdb called the immunoSEQ multiplex PCR reads again in MiXCR, with one record for every CDR3 protein. The profile covers roughly 180,000 distinct CDR3 sequences, with approximately 94% appearing a single time and about 0.1% taken by the ten largest. Sequenced sample: CD4+ T cells from PBMCs. The receptor set was obtained from a human donor in good health.

CDR3 residues: CAGTYNEQFF. The CDR3 region has the DNA TGCGCCGGAACCTACAATGAGCAGTTCTTC. The V and J genes are TRBV20-1 and TRBJ2-1, with D uncertain. Per germline, CDR1 DFQATT and CDR2 SNEGSKA (reference sequence). The CDR3 runs 10 residues.

CDR3 residues: CASSIIYLLGETQYF. The CDR3 nucleotides are TGTGCCAGTAGTATTATCTATTTGCTAGGCGAGACCCAGTACTTC. The V call is TRBV19, the J call TRBJ2-5; D remains ambiguous. Germline CDR1 reads LNHDA; CDR2 reads SQIVND (reference sequence). Between the trimmed V and J ends, which lost 3 bases and 5 bases, there was a span of 16 bases. The CDR3 sequence is 15 residues long.

The chain is built from TRBV29-1 and TRBJ2-3; D possibly corresponds to TRBD2 (7 bases). The CDR3 is 12 amino acids. Germline V gene data show CDR1 as SQVTM and CDR2 as ANQGSEA. V lost 4 bases and J lost 6, with 11 bases in between. The CDR3 spells CSVGEGGDTQYF. DNA for the CDR3: TGCAGCGTTGGCGAGGGGGGGGATACGCAGTATTTT.

V and J are TRBV20-1 and TRBJ1-1; D is ambiguous. This CDR3 region has 13 residues. Trimming removed 6 bases from V and 6 bases from J, with 17 bases in between. Per germline, CDR1 DFQATT and CDR2 SNEGSKA (reference sequence). The CDR3 DNA sequence: TGCAGTGCCCCCAGGCCACCCCAACCTGAAGCTTTCTTT. Its protein is CSAPRPPQPEAFF.

The rearrangement uses TRBV4-3 and TRBJ1-2, with D possibly matching TRBD1 (5 bases). The CDR3 consists of 15 residues. Germline CDR1 reads LGHNA; CDR2 reads YSLEER. The V end was cut by 1 base, the J end by 1 base, with 10 bases between. CDR3 DNA: TGCGCCAGCAGCCAAGCGCGGGGCAGTAACTATGGCTACACCTTC. Residues: CASSQARGSNYGYTF.

V is TRBV5-6 and J is TRBJ2-3; no clear D gene. The V end lost 5 bases, the J end lost 1 base, and 14 bases lay between the germline ends. The CDR3 contains 15 residues. The germline V gene encodes CDR1 SGHDT and CDR2 YYEEEE. The CDR3 spells CASSQDGGGTDTQYF. CDR3 bases: TGTGCCAGCAGTCAGGACGGCGGTGGCACAGATACGCAGTATTTT. Filled out from reference TRBV5-6 and TRBJ2-3, the complete variable domain reads DAGVTQSPTHLIKTRGQQVTLRCSPKSGHDTVSWYQQALGQGPQFIFQYYEEEERQRGNFPDRFSGHQFPNYSSELNVNALLLGDSALYLCASSQDGGGTDTQYFGPGTRLTVL.

The CDR3 here is CSATPGQGLTYGYTF. In DNA, the CDR3 is TGCAGTGCTACCCCGGGACAGGGATTGACCTATGGCTACACCTTC. The chain is built from TRBV20-1 and TRBJ1-2; 9 positions match TRBD1. CDR1 and CDR2 from the germline V gene are DFQATT and SNEGSKA (reference sequence). The CDR3 consists of 15 residues. V lost 4 bases and J lost 4; bases outside the gene matches: 10.

CDR3 sequence: CASSQGQGPVAQYF. The DNA for the CDR3 is TGTGCCAGCAGCCAGGGACAGGGCCCAGTGGCCCAGTACTTC. The rearrangement joins TRBV3-1 to TRBJ2-5, with 9 bases identical to TRBD1. The CDR3 consists of 14 residues. V trimming: 3 bases; J trimming: 9 bases; junction bases outside the gene matches: 8. CDR1 LGHDT and CDR2 YNNKEL come from the germline V gene (reference sequence).

The rearrangement links TRBV27 to TRBJ2-4; 7 nucleotides agree with TRBD1. J was trimmed by 0 bases and V by 3 bases; bases with no gene match: 2. Germline CDR1 MNHEY, CDR2 SMNVEV (reference sequence). CDR3 size: 15 residues. The CDR3 coding sequence is TGTGCCAGCAGTTTGGGGACAGTAGCCAAAAACATTCAGTACTTC. Translation: CASSLGTVAKNIQYF.

The CDR3 is CASSFVSGVVYEQYF. CDR3 DNA sequence: TGTGCCAGCAGCTTTGTATCAGGGGTGGTCTACGAGCAGTACTTC. This rearrangement joins TRBV7-2 to TRBJ2-7; a possible D gene is TRBD1 (6 bases). The CDR3 extends over 15 amino acids. The germline V gene encodes CDR1 SGHTA and CDR2 FQGNSA. The V gene lost 3 bases and the J gene lost 3 bases, with 15 bases spanning the gap.

This chain connects TRBV1 to TRBJ1-5. TRBV1 has pseudogene status. The CDR3 runs to 12 residues. CDR3 sequence (DNA): TGCACCAACAGGGGGAGGTGGCAGCCCCAGCATTTT. This sequence encodes CTNRGRWQPQHF.

The V gene is TRBV11-2, the J gene TRBJ2-1, with TRBD1 as a possible D gene (6 bases). CDR1 is SGHAT and CDR2 is FQNNGV in the germline V gene. Trimming shortened V by 1 base and J by 0 bases, and 19 bases separated the two germline ends. The CDR3 totals 19 residues. CDR3 coding DNA: TGTGCCAGCAGCTTAGGTAGATGGGGACAACAGAGCTCCTACAATGAGCAGTTCTTC. This encodes CASSLGRWGQQSSYNEQFF.

This rearrangement joins TRBV29-1 to TRBJ2-1; perhaps TRBD1 as D (6 bases). V was cut by 7 bases and J by 8 bases, with 18 bases left in between. The CDR3 length is 13 residues. Germline assignment: CDR1 SQVTM and CDR2 ANQGSEA. CDR3 amino acids: CSAQTGKGDEQFF. CDR3 nucleotides: TGCAGCGCCCAGACCGGAAAGGGGGATGAGCAGTTCTTC.

The chain employs TRBV29-1 and TRBJ1-2; D is unresolved. Germline loops: CDR1 SQVTM, CDR2 ANQGSEA. V lost 0 bases and J 9 bases, leaving 14 bases between the germline ends. The length of the CDR3 is 13 residues. The CDR3 protein is CSVEDLYRESYTF. DNA for the CDR3: TGCAGCGTTGAAGATTTATACCGGGAGAGCTACACCTTC.

The J gene is TRBJ2-5, the V gene TRBV4-2, with 7 bases lining up with TRBD1. Germline values: CDR1 LGHNA, CDR2 YNFKEQ. The CDR3 loop spans 17 amino acids. Trimming removed 0 bases from V and 1 base from J; junction bases left unmatched: 8. The CDR3 sequence is CASSQDKGGSVQETQYF. CDR3 coding DNA: TGTGCCAGCAGCCAAGATAAAGGGGGCTCGGTCCAAGAGACCCAGTACTTC.